Listed below are T cell receptor beta chains from one sample, sequenced in a study of cytomegalovirus exposure and HLA in healthy donors. Profiled with immunoSEQ multiplex PCR; TCRdb holds only in-frame clones, not every one. Recorded for this sample: around 33,000 clones. Sequencing input: PBMCs. The receptors here all came from a man in his forties in good health and CMV-seronegative. Each CDR3 is given with its conserved first and last residue. Fields, in order: J gene, V gene, CDR3 length, D gene, clone size, CDR3 protein, CDR3 DNA. The D gene is left open where the match is weak. Clone size is stated in some rows and not others, as once, few, many or a class when expanded.

TRBJ2-3	TRBV5-1	14	TRBD2	.	CASNPAGNTDTQYF	TGCGCCAGCAACCCAGCGGGGAACACAGATACGCAGTATTTT
TRBJ1-1	TRBV27	14	.	.	CASSRAGWNTEAFF	TGTGCCAGCAGTCGGGCAGGGTGGAACACTGAAGCTTTCTTT
TRBJ1-4	TRBV30	14	TRBD1	.	CAWSRGPANEKLFF	TGTGCCTGGTCCAGGGGGCCAGCTAATGAAAAACTGTTTTTT
TRBJ1-5	TRBV15	15	.	.	CATSKTVNSNQPQHF	TGTGCCACCAGCAAGACTGTAAATAGCAATCAGCCCCAGCATTTT
TRBJ1-1	TRBV4-2	15	.	.	CASSQTQGGGTEAFF	TGTGCCAGCAGCCAAACACAAGGCGGAGGCACTGAAGCTTTCTTT
TRBJ1-2	TRBV28	15	.	.	CASSLVTGGGYGYTF	TGTGCCAGCAGTTTAGTTACGGGGGGGGGCTATGGCTACACCTTC
TRBJ2-7	TRBV20-1	11	TRBD1	.	CSPIQGNEQYF	TGCAGCCCTATACAGGGGAACGAGCAGTACTTC
TRBJ2-3	TRBV12-5	16	.	.	CASGPVADLNADTQYF	TGTGCTAGTGGTCCCGTAGCGGATTTAAACGCAGATACGCAGTATTTT
TRBJ1-2	TRBV7-2	13	TRBD1	.	CASSIGTGYGYTF	TGTGCCAGCAGCATAGGGACAGGGTATGGCTACACCTTC
TRBJ2-1	TRBV10-3	15	TRBD2	medium-sized	CAISVLGLADGEQFF	TGTGCCATCAGTGTGTTGGGACTAGCGGATGGTGAGCAGTTCTTC
TRBJ2-7	TRBV2	13	TRBD1	.	CASRGTGLREQYF	TGTGCCAGCCGTGGGACAGGGCTAAGGGAGCAGTACTTC
TRBJ1-1	TRBV5-1	14	TRBD1	.	CASSLSGGNTEAFF	TGCGCCAGCAGCTTATCAGGGGGCAACACTGAAGCTTTCTTT
TRBJ1-1	TRBV6-5	15	.	.	CASSYSQNLNTEAFF	TGTGCCAGCAGTTACTCACAGAACCTGAACACTGAAGCTTTCTTT
TRBJ2-1	TRBV15	15	TRBD2	.	CATSRELAGYNEQFF	TGTGCCACCAGCAGAGAACTAGCGGGTTACAATGAGCAGTTCTTC
TRBJ1-4	TRBV18	15	TRBD1	.	CASSPPGQGNEKLFF	TGTGCCAGCTCACCCCCCGGACAGGGCAATGAAAAACTGTTTTTT
TRBJ1-4	TRBV30	14	.	.	CAWSDWEGNEKLFF	TGTGCCTGGAGTGACTGGGAGGGGAATGAAAAACTGTTTTTT
TRBJ2-1	TRBV18	12	.	.	CASSPQEGTQFF	TGTGCCAGCTCACCCCAGGAGGGCACGCAGTTCTTC
TRBJ2-7	TRBV5-1	14	.	.	CASSFGREWYEQYF	TGCGCCAGCAGCTTCGGGCGGGAATGGTACGAGCAGTACTTC
TRBJ1-1	TRBV11-2	16	.	.	CASSSAAALPDTEAFF	TGTGCCAGCAGCTCAGCCGCGGCTCTCCCTGACACTGAAGCTTTCTTT
TRBJ2-2	TRBV2	17	TRBD2	.	CASSSGLAGVRTGELFF	TGTGCCAGCAGTTCGGGCCTAGCGGGAGTAAGAACCGGGGAGCTGTTTTTT
TRBJ2-3	TRBV18	15	.	.	CASFQAQRSTDTQYF	TGTGCCAGCTTCCAGGCGCAGCGGAGCACAGATACGCAGTATTTT
TRBJ2-3	TRBV6-5	15	TRBD1	.	CASRIPGQGADTQYF	TGTGCCAGCAGAATCCCGGGGCAGGGGGCAGATACGCAGTATTTT
TRBJ2-2	TRBV12-5	15	.	.	CASGLWTANTGELFF	TGTGCTAGTGGTTTGTGGACAGCGAACACCGGGGAGCTGTTTTTT
TRBJ1-4	TRBV4-3	16	.	.	CASSQATGGLDEKLFF	TGCGCCAGCAGCCAAGCGACGGGGGGTCTGGATGAAAAACTGTTTTTT
TRBJ2-1	TRBV29-1	14	TRBD1	.	CSGGRGQGHNEQFF	TGCAGCGGGGGGAGAGGACAGGGACACAATGAGCAGTTCTTC
TRBJ2-2	TRBV28	14	TRBD1	.	CASSDRDGRGELFF	TGTGCCAGCAGCGACAGGGACGGTCGCGGGGAGCTGTTTTTT
TRBJ2-7	TRBV27	15	.	.	CASSSIAAAFYEQYF	TGTGCCAGCAGCTCGATTGCGGCAGCCTTCTACGAGCAGTACTTC
TRBJ2-7	TRBV18	14	TRBD1	.	CASSSRDSPYEQYF	TGTGCCAGCTCAAGCCGGGACAGTCCCTACGAGCAGTACTTC
TRBJ2-1	TRBV2	13	TRBD1	.	CASSRDRVVEQFF	TGTGCCAGTTCCCGGGACAGGGTGGTTGAGCAGTTCTTC
TRBJ1-1	TRBV30	10	.	.	CAWVGFSAFF	TGTGCCTGGGTGGGCTTCAGTGCTTTCTTT
TRBJ2-7	TRBV18	15	TRBD1	.	CASSPRGQGSDEQYF	TGTGCCAGCTCACCACGAGGACAGGGAAGCGACGAGCAGTACTTC
TRBJ1-2	TRBV5-1	12	.	.	CASSSQGSGYTF	TGCGCCAGCAGCTCCCAGGGTAGCGGCTACACCTTC
TRBJ2-7	TRBV6-1	15	.	.	CASSAWWGISYEQYF	TGTGCCAGCAGTGCCTGGTGGGGCATATCCTACGAGCAGTACTTC
TRBJ1-3	TRBV13	17	TRBD1	.	CASSLRTGGFSGNTIYF	TGTGCCAGCAGCCTCCGGACAGGGGGTTTCTCTGGAAACACCATATATTTT
TRBJ1-5	TRBV29-1	8	.	.	CGRGPQHF	TGCGGGCGGGGGCCCCAGCATTTT
TRBJ2-7	TRBV11-2	14	TRBD2	.	CASRSGTSAYEQYF	TGTGCCAGCAGGTCCGGGACTAGCGCCTACGAGCAGTACTTC
TRBJ1-2	TRBV30	17	TRBD1	.	CAWSVFWDSERRSGYTF	TGTGCCTGGAGTGTTTTTTGGGACAGCGAACGAAGGTCTGGCTACACCTTC
TRBJ1-5	TRBV5-1	15	.	.	CASSGDGRIDQPQHF	TGCGCCAGCAGCGGGGACGGGAGGATCGATCAGCCCCAGCATTTT
TRBJ2-2	TRBV6-4	14	TRBD2	.	CASSDGRESGELFF	TGTGCCAGCAGTGACGGGCGGGAGAGCGGGGAGCTGTTTTTT
TRBJ1-5	TRBV2	14	TRBD1	.	CASSKTGYGQPQHF	TGTGCCAGCAGTAAGACAGGGTACGGCCAGCCCCAGCATTTT
TRBJ1-1	TRBV4-3	13	.	.	CASSQDYNTEAFF	TGCGCCAGCAGCCAAGATTATAACACTGAAGCTTTCTTT
TRBJ2-3	TRBV5-1	16	TRBD2	.	CASSLGSSGVSDTQYF	TGCGCCAGCAGCTTGGGATCTAGCGGGGTCTCAGATACGCAGTATTTT
TRBJ1-5	TRBV7-9	14	.	.	CASSSGGTNQPQHF	TGTGCCAGCAGCTCGGGGGGCACGAATCAGCCCCAGCATTTT
TRBJ1-5	TRBV18	14	TRBD1	.	CASSPSTGDQPQHF	TGTGCCAGCTCACCATCGACAGGGGATCAGCCCCAGCATTTT
TRBJ1-3	TRBV11-1	16	.	.	CASSRWGASSGNTIYF	TGTGCCAGCAGCCGGTGGGGAGCCAGCTCTGGAAACACCATATATTTT
TRBJ2-7	TRBV15	18	TRBD2	.	CATSRESGLAGSAYEQYF	TGTGCCACCAGCAGAGAATCCGGACTAGCGGGAAGCGCCTACGAGCAGTACTTC
TRBJ2-1	TRBV9	15	TRBD2	.	CASSVGGTTHNEQFF	TGTGCCAGCAGCGTAGGAGGGACTACCCACAATGAGCAGTTCTTC
TRBJ1-3	TRBV18	15	TRBD1	.	CASSPRQGSGNTIYF	TGTGCCAGCTCACCAAGACAGGGTAGTGGAAACACCATATATTTT
TRBJ1-1	TRBV5-1	16	.	.	CASSLAFGGADTEAFF	TGCGCCAGCAGCTTGGCATTCGGGGGGGCAGACACTGAAGCTTTCTTT
TRBJ1-4	TRBV4-2	17	.	.	CASSQDEWAAGDEKLFF	TGTGCCAGCAGCCAAGACGAGTGGGCAGCGGGGGATGAAAAACTGTTTTTT
TRBJ1-1	TRBV19	16	TRBD1	.	CASSPDGQGMNTEAFF	TGTGCCAGTAGTCCCGACGGACAGGGGATGAACACTGAAGCTTTCTTT
TRBJ2-2	TRBV30	16	TRBD2	.	CASAPPLAGNTGELFF	TGTGCCTCCGCTCCCCCACTAGCGGGAAACACCGGGGAGCTGTTTTTT
TRBJ2-7	TRBV5-1	14	TRBD1	.	CASSFSTGPYEQYF	TGCGCCAGCAGCTTTTCGACAGGGCCCTACGAGCAGTACTTC